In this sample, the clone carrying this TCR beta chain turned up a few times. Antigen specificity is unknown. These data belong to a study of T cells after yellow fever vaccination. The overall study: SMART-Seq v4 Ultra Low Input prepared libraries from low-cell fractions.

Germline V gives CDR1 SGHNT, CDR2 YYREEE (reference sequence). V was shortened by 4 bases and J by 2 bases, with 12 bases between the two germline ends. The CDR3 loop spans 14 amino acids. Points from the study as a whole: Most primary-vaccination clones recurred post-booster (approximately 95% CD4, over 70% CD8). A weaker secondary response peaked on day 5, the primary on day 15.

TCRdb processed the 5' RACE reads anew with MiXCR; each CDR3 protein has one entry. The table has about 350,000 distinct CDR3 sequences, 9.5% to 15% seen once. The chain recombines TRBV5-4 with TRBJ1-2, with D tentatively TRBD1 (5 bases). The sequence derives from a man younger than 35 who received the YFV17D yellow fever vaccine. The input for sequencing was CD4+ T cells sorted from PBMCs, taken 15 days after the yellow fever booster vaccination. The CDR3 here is CASSPAGGNYGYTF. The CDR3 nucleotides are TGTGCCAGCAGCCCGGCGGGGGGGAACTATGGCTACACCTTC.